A single sample gave rise to the 19 T cell receptor beta chains below, sequenced in a study of cytomegalovirus exposure and HLA in healthy donors. Researchers ran the PCR with 60 Vbeta and 13 Jbeta primers. TCRdb's copy holds only in-frame clones and misses some; the assay was immunoSEQ multiplex PCR. The sample contains approximately 150,000 clones, 65% to 85% of which appear only once. Sequences were obtained from PBMCs. The receptors stem from a woman aged 40-49 years in good health and CMV-seropositive.

A word on this clone: Compared with germline, one end of the junction differs, possibly owing to a read error. In nucleotides, the CDR3 is TGTGCCAGCAGCTTACAGTCTGGGGCCAACGGCCTGACTTTC. Translating gives CASSLQSGANGLTF. The V and J genes are TRBV7-3 and TRBJ2-6; D might be TRBD1 (5 bases). Germline CDR1 and CDR2: SGHTA and FQGTGA. This CDR3 comprises 14 residues.

This chain joins TRBV7-2 and TRBJ2-5; 7 bases fit TRBD1. The CDR3 extends over 14 amino acids. The germline V gene has CDR1 SGHTA and CDR2 FQGNSA. Trimming removed 6 bases from V and 5 bases from J; junction bases left unmatched: 9. The CDR3 nucleotides are TGTGCCAGCAGTCAACAGGGGATCGGGGAGACCCAGTACTTC. This sequence encodes CASSQQGIGETQYF.

This clone appeared a few times. This chain uses TRBV7-3 with TRBJ2-2; D perhaps matches TRBD1 (5 bases). The CDR3 runs to 15 residues. Germline assignment: CDR1 SGHTA and CDR2 FQGTGA. V was shortened by 2 bases and J by 4 bases, with 11 bases between the two germline ends. The CDR3 bases are TGTGCCAGCAGCTTATCAGGGTTTGGCACCGGGGAGCTGTTTTTT. Amino acid sequence: CASSLSGFGTGELFF.

This rearrangement joins TRBV28 to TRBJ1-6; weak D call: TRBD1 (6 bases). Germline loops: CDR1 MDHEN, CDR2 SYDVKM. The CDR3 totals 16 residues. With 5 bases removed from V and 1 base from J, the gap between germline ends came to 12 bases. Here the CDR3 DNA reads TGTGCCAGCAGTGGGACATTTGTTTCCTATAATTCACCCCTCCACTTT. This gives the protein CASSGTFVSYNSPLHF.

V is TRBV5-1 and J is TRBJ2-7; D perhaps matches TRBD1 (6 bases). The germline V gene encodes CDR1 SGHRS and CDR2 YFSETQ. Deletions cut 5 bases from V and 1 base from J, with 22 bases between. CDR3 length equals 17 residues. CDR3 DNA: TGCGCCAGCAGTGGTAGTTACGCCCTAGGGGGTTCCTACGAGCAGTACTTC. Translation: CASSGSYALGGSYEQYF.

The V call is TRBV6-5, the J call TRBJ1-1, with 8 bases lining up with TRBD1. The germline V gene has CDR1 MNHEY and CDR2 SVGAGI. The CDR3 is made up of 14 amino acids. The V gene end was trimmed by 5 bases and the J gene end by 2 bases; junction bases not matched to a gene: 4. CDR3 nucleotide sequence: TGTGCCAGCAGTACCGGACAGGGAAACACTGAAGCTTTCTTT. This translates into CASSTGQGNTEAFF.

The rearrangement uses TRBV19 and TRBJ1-1, with 9 bases fitting TRBD1. In germline, CDR1 is LNHDA, CDR2 SQIVND (reference sequence). V lost 7 bases to trimming and J lost 3 bases; unmatched junction nucleotides: 3. The CDR3 consists of 13 residues. CDR3 amino acids: CASKDRGHTEAFF. CDR3 in DNA: TGTGCCAGTAAGGACAGGGGACACACTGAAGCTTTCTTT.

The chain couples TRBV19 to TRBJ1-5; the D gene is possibly TRBD1 (6 bases). V lost 10 bases to trimming and J lost 0 bases, with 19 bases between them. The germline V gene has CDR1 LNHDA and CDR2 SQIVND (reference sequence). This CDR3 has 16 amino acids. CDR3 nucleotides: TGTGCCACTGGGGGGGCCGACTACGATAGCAATCAGCCCCAGCATTTT. Residues: CATGGADYDSNQPQHF.

This clone was found a few times. The rearrangement uses TRBV4-3 and TRBJ1-6; no reliable D call. Per the germline V gene, CDR1 is LGHNA and CDR2 is YSLEER. V lost 0 bases, J lost 10 bases, and 7 bases lay in between. CDR3 length: 13 amino acids. Here the CDR3 reads CASSQDMGSPLHF. The CDR3 DNA is TGCGCCAGCAGCCAAGATATGGGCTCACCCCTCCACTTT.

The chain is built from TRBV18 and TRBJ1-2, with D perhaps matching TRBD1 (5 bases). V was shortened by 3 bases and J by 4 bases, with 18 bases between the two germline ends. The CDR3 spans 16 residues. In germline, CDR1 is KGHSH, CDR2 LQKENI. CDR3 loop: CASSPEADSRVYGYTF. Written as DNA, the CDR3 is TGTGCCAGCTCACCCGAGGCTGATAGCAGGGTCTATGGCTACACCTTC. Full variable domain (rest looked up from reference TRBV18 and TRBJ1-2): NAGVMQNPRHLVRRRGQEARLRCSPMKGHSHVYWYRQLPEEGLKFMVYLQKENIIDESGMPKERFSAEFPKEGPSILRIQQVVRGDSAAYFCASSPEADSRVYGYTFGSGTRLTVV.

CDR3 in DNA: TGTGCCAGCAGCACCAGTTCCTACGAGCAGTACTTC. This encodes CASSTSSYEQYF. The chain uses TRBV7-9 and TRBJ2-7, with D unresolved. With 5 bases removed from V and 1 base from J, the gap between germline ends came to 6 bases. In germline, CDR1 is SEHNR, CDR2 FQNEAQ (reference sequence). The CDR3 sequence is 12 residues long.

The chain is built from TRBV6-5 and TRBJ1-2; D possibly corresponds to TRBD1 (5 bases). Germline V gives CDR1 MNHEY, CDR2 SVGAGI. Trimming stripped 7 bases from V and 4 bases from J, with 16 bases between. This CDR3 has 14 amino acids. The CDR3 bases are TGTGCCAGCACGACTACTCGGGGGGTCTATGGCTACACCTTC. This encodes CASTTTRGVYGYTF.

The chain carries TRBV5-1 and TRBJ2-3; the match to TRBD2 covers 11 bases. CDR1 and CDR2 from the germline V gene are SGHRS and YFSETQ. This CDR3 comprises 15 residues. V trimming: 4 bases; J trimming: 6 bases; junction bases outside the gene matches: 7. CDR3 bases: TGCGCCAGCAGCCCAGCTAGCGGGGGGTTTGATACGCAGTATTTT. Amino acid sequence: CASSPASGGFDTQYF.

This clone has just one count. The chain employs TRBV30 and TRBJ1-1; 8 bases agree with TRBD1. Germline CDR1 is GTSNPN and CDR2 is SVGIG (reference sequence). The J segment lost 0 bases and the V segment lost 0 bases, leaving 9 bases of the junction unmatched. The CDR3 runs 17 residues. Here the CDR3 DNA reads TGTGCCTGGAGTGTCCAGGGGGCGGGGGGGCTGAACACTGAAGCTTTCTTT. This codes for CAWSVQGAGGLNTEAFF.

V usage is TRBV18 and J usage is TRBJ2-5; D call uncertain. V was trimmed by 6 bases and J by 4 bases, leaving 9 bases between them. CDR1 and CDR2 (germline): KGHSH, LQKENI. The CDR3 spans 12 residues. The CDR3 DNA is TGTGCCAGCTCGGGCCTCGGAGAGACCCAGTACTTC. Its protein product is CASSGLGETQYF.

This clone was found a few times. Other DNA sequences in the sample encode the same CDR3. This chain uses TRBV27 with TRBJ1-2, with D possibly TRBD1 on 5 matching bases. Germline CDR1 and CDR2: MNHEY and SMNVEV (reference sequence). This CDR3 has 14 residues. The V and J ends lost 5 bases and 5 bases respectively, with 15 bases between them. The CDR3 DNA reads TGTGCCAGCAGTCGGGGGGGTCGGGAATATGGCTACACCTTC. This encodes CASSRGGREYGYTF.

This clone was recorded once. The chain couples TRBV27 to TRBJ2-3, with TRBD2 identical over 7 bases. There are 16 residues in the CDR3. CDR1 and CDR2 (germline): MNHEY, SMNVEV (reference sequence). V was pared by 2 bases and J by 3 bases, with 8 bases of the junction left unmatched. CDR3 in DNA: TGTGCCAGCAGTTTACGGGGAGGGTGGGGAACAGATACGCAGTATTTT. This gives the protein CASSLRGGWGTDTQYF.

This chain joins TRBV2 and TRBJ1-1; 7 nucleotides align to TRBD1. CDR1 SNHLY and CDR2 FYNNEI come from the germline V gene. This CDR3 spans 16 amino acids. V dropped 6 bases and J dropped 1; count of bases not matched to a gene: 11. The CDR3 sequence: CASRGIWTGANTEAFF. DNA for the CDR3: TGTGCCAGCAGAGGCATATGGACAGGAGCGAACACTGAAGCTTTCTTT.

The chain employs TRBV6-1 and TRBJ1-5, with D tentatively TRBD1 (5 bases). Germline values: CDR1 MNHNS, CDR2 SASEGT. With 5 bases removed from V and 4 bases from J, the gap between germline ends came to 12 bases. CDR3 length: 14 amino acids. This CDR3 is CASSLDSLNQPQHF. The CDR3 bases are TGTGCCAGCAGTTTAGACAGCCTTAATCAGCCCCAGCATTTT.